This TCR beta chain appears in the sequencing data of a study of immune characterization of retroperitoneal liposarcoma. TCRdb analysed the PCR reads with MiXCR anew, one entry per CDR3 protein. The sample includes over 8,000 distinct CDR3 sequences, less than 40% of them seen just once. The CDR3 covers 12 residues. Trimming took off 6 bases at V and 5 bases at J, with 10 bases between the two ends. The germline CDR1 and CDR2 sequences are MNHNS and SASEGT. The sequence was collected from a female donor with retroperitoneal liposarcoma. The gene calls are TRBV6-1 and TRBJ1-2; D unresolved. The sample comprised tumor tissue. The CDR3 DNA sequence: TGTGCCAGCAGCAGTGGGGAATATGGCTACACCTTC. This encodes CASSSGEYGYTF.